The source of this T cell receptor (beta chain) is a study of blood T cell repertoires in COVID-19. Across the whole study: Collection of acute and convalescent COVID-19 samples took place in the United States, Italy and Spain.

The CDR3 has 11 residues. Germline V gene sequence: CDR1 SGHTS, CDR2 YDEGEE. V gave up 4 bases and J gave up 2 bases, with 4 bases separating them. Remarks on this clone: This specimen includes other DNA sequences encoding the same CDR3.

The data were produced by immunoSEQ multiplex PCR, yet TCRdb's version contains in-frame clones alone and is incomplete. Of 100,000 to 150,000 clones listed, approximately 90% are singletons. This sequence was found in a man in his sixties or seventies with active COVID-19. The rearrangement links TRBV5-8 to TRBJ2-7; D call uncertain. The specimen sequenced was peripheral blood. This CDR3 is CASSRAYEQYF. Written as DNA, the CDR3 is TGTGCCAGCAGCCGGGCCTACGAGCAGTACTTC.